Below, 2 T cell receptor beta chains from the same sample are listed, as sequenced in a study of shared clonotypes between healthy human individuals. TCRdb's table, derived via immunoSEQ multiplex PCR, lists solely in-frame clones and lacks some. This repertoire shows more than 1,200,000 clones, approximately 98.5% found once; its top ten account for approximately 0.4%. Sequencing input: naive CD4+ T cells sorted from blood. Subset specified: CD45RA+ positively selected. The receptors shown here come from a man aged 25 to 40 in good health.

The V call is TRBV11-3, the J call TRBJ2-3; a weak D match, TRBD2 (5 bases). The CDR3 sequence is 12 residues long. The V end was cut by 8 bases, the J end by 0 bases, with 6 bases between. Germline V gene lookup returns CDR1 SGHNT and CDR2 YENEEA. The CDR3 region is CASSGSTDTQYF. The CDR3 bases are TGTGCCAGCTCGGGGAGCACAGATACGCAGTATTTT. Full variable domain (rest looked up from reference TRBV11-3 and TRBJ2-3): EAGVVQSPRYKIIEKKQPVAFWCNPISGHNTLYWYLQNLGQGPELLIRYENEEAVDDSQLPKDRFSAERLKGVDSTLKIQPAELGDSAVYLCASSGSTDTQYFGPGTRLTVL.

The chain is built from TRBV10-1 and TRBJ2-7; D uncertain. This CDR3 spans 13 amino acids. The V gene lost 6 bases and the J gene lost 2 bases, with 11 bases spanning the gap. The germline gives CDR1 WNHNN, CDR2 SYGVQD (reference sequence). CDR3 sequence: CASSLGDAYEQYF. The CDR3 DNA follows: TGCGCCAGCAGCCTGGGTGATGCCTACGAGCAGTACTTC.